These 11 T cell receptor beta chains share one sample of origin, sequenced in a study of cytomegalovirus exposure and HLA in healthy donors. The method was immunoSEQ multiplex PCR; TCRdb's version includes in-frame clones alone and lacks a portion of them. This repertoire shows some 120,000 clones, about nine tenths found once; its top ten account for 1.5% to 2.5%. Sequenced: PBMCs. The receptor source for this set is a woman in her late teens or twenties in good health and CMV-seronegative.

The genes are TRBV4-1 and TRBJ2-7, with TRBD1 matching over 8 bases. V lost 4 bases, J lost 3 bases, and 2 bases stayed unmatched. The CDR3 is made up of 13 amino acids. Germline CDR1 reads MGHRA; CDR2 reads YSYEKL. For the CDR3, the DNA is TGCGCCAGCAGCCGAGGACAGGGCTACGAGCAGTACTTC. Translated: CASSRGQGYEQYF.

V usage is TRBV12-5 and J usage is TRBJ2-6; D not certain. In germline, CDR1 is LGHNT, CDR2 FRNRAP. Trimming took off 6 bases at V and 0 bases at J, with 3 bases between the two ends. The CDR3 loop spans 13 amino acids. The CDR3 region is CASGSSGANVLTF. In DNA form, the CDR3 reads TGTGCTAGTGGCTCCTCTGGGGCCAACGTCCTGACTTTC.

This clone turned up a few times. The CDR3 reads CASSYYNRGTDTQYF. The CDR3 DNA sequence: TGTGCCAGCAGCTACTACAACAGGGGAACAGATACGCAGTATTTT. The chain uses TRBV5-6 and TRBJ2-3; 7 positions agree with TRBD1. J lost 3 bases, V lost 3 bases, and 7 bases had no gene match. The CDR3 extends over 15 amino acids. CDR1 and CDR2 (germline): SGHDT, YYEEEE.

J is TRBJ2-2 and V is TRBV29-1, with TRBD2 matching 9 bases. The germline CDR1 and CDR2 sequences are SQVTM and ANQGSEA. J lost 5 bases, V lost 6 bases, and 16 bases had no gene match. The CDR3 is 17 amino acids. The DNA of the CDR3 is TGCAGCGTAAATATGGGCGGGAGGGCCCTCGGGACCGGGGAGCTGTTTTTT. It is translated as CSVNMGGRALGTGELFF.

The V call is TRBV4-2, the J call TRBJ1-2, with D hard to call. The CDR3 loop spans 15 amino acids. V lost 0 bases to trimming and J lost 1 base, with 9 bases between them. Germline V gives CDR1 LGHNA, CDR2 YNFKEQ. The chain's CDR3 is CASSQDVYSNYGYTF. The CDR3 nucleotides are TGTGCCAGCAGCCAAGATGTATACAGTAACTATGGCTACACCTTC.

The rearrangement links TRBV10-3 to TRBJ2-7; 9 bases are shared with TRBD1. This CDR3 region has 14 residues. V lost 6 bases and J lost 4; bases outside the gene matches: 7. The germline V gene encodes CDR1 ENHRY and CDR2 SYGVKD. CDR3 sequence reads: CAIRPGQGNYEQYF. CDR3 bases: TGTGCCATCAGGCCGGGACAGGGTAATTACGAGCAGTACTTC.

The chain recombines TRBV19 with TRBJ2-3; TRBD2 aligns across 8 bases. V shed 7 bases and J 3 bases; nucleotides not matched to a gene: 6. Germline assignment: CDR1 LNHDA and CDR2 SQIVND (reference sequence). The CDR3 has 14 amino acids. The CDR3 nucleotides are TGTGCCAGTAACGAGGCGGGAGGAACAGATACGCAGTATTTT. Its protein is CASNEAGGTDTQYF. Drawing the rest from reference TRBV19 and TRBJ2-3, the complete variable domain is DGGITQSPKYLFRKEGQNVTLSCEQNLNHDAMYWYRQDPGQGLRLIYYSQIVNDFQKGDIAEGYSVSREKKESFPLTVTSAQKNPTAFYLCASNEAGGTDTQYFGPGTRLTVL.

The chain combines TRBV7-2 with TRBJ2-5, with TRBD1 matching over 7 bases. This CDR3 spans 15 amino acids. The junction had 8 bases not matched to a gene; V was cut back by 5 bases and J by 2 bases. The germline CDR1 and CDR2 sequences are SGHTA and FQGNSA. The CDR3 protein is CASSAMSGGQETQYF. The CDR3 DNA reads TGTGCCAGCAGCGCCATGTCAGGGGGACAAGAGACCCAGTACTTC.

This chain joins TRBV27 and TRBJ2-4; D gene unclear. V lost 5 bases and J lost 6, with 14 bases in between. In germline, CDR1 is MNHEY, CDR2 SMNVEV (reference sequence). The CDR3 has 14 residues. CDR3 loop: CASSPSVTGNIQYF. CDR3 DNA: TGTGCCAGCAGTCCATCCGTGACGGGAAACATTCAGTACTTC.

The J gene is TRBJ2-3, the V gene TRBV4-2; D is possibly TRBD2 (5 bases). This CDR3 has 19 residues. V gave up 0 bases and J gave up 4 bases, with 23 bases separating them. From germline, CDR1 is LGHNA and CDR2 YNFKEQ. The CDR3 DNA reads as TGTGCCAGCAGCCAAGATTTTAAGCCTTTCTCGGGGATCGCAGATACGCAGTATTTT. Amino acids: CASSQDFKPFSGIADTQYF.

The CDR3 reads CASSESGTSNEQFF. The CDR3 DNA reads TGCGCCAGCAGTGAGTCTGGGACTAGCAACGAGCAGTTCTTC. The V and J genes are TRBV10-1 and TRBJ2-1; TRBD2 matches 9 bases. Germline V gives CDR1 WNHNN, CDR2 SYGVQD (reference sequence). The CDR3 is 14 amino acids. V trimming: 0 bases; J trimming: 10 bases; junction bases outside the gene matches: 4.